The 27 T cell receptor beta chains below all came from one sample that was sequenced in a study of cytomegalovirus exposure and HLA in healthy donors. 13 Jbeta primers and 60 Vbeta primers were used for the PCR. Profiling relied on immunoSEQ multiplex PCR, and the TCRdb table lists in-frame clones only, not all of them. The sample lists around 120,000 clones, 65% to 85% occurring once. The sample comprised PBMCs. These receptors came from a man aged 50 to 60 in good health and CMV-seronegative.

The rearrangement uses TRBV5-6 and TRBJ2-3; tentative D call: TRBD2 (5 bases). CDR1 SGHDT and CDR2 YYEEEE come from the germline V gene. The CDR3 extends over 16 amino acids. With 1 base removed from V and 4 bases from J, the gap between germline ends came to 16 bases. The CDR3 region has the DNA TGTGCCAGCAGCTTGAATAGGGATCTCGGGGCAGATACGCAGTATTTT. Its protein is CASSLNRDLGADTQYF.

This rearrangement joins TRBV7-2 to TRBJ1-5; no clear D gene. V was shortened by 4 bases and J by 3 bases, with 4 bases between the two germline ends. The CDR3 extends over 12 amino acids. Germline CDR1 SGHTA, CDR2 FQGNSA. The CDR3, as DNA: TGTGCCAGCAGCTCTATCAATCAGCCCCAGCATTTT. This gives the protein CASSSINQPQHF.

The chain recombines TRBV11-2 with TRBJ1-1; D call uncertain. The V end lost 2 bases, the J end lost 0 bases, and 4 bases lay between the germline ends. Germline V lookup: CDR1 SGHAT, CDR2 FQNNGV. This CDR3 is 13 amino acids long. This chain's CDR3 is CASSLTVNTEAFF. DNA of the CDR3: TGTGCCAGCAGCTTAACAGTGAACACTGAAGCTTTCTTT. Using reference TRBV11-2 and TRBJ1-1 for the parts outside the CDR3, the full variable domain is EAGVAQSPRYKIIEKRQSVAFWCNPISGHATLYWYQQILGQGPKLLIQFQNNGVVDDSQLPKDRFSAERLKGVDSTLKIQPAKLEDSAVYLCASSLTVNTEAFFGQGTRLTVV.

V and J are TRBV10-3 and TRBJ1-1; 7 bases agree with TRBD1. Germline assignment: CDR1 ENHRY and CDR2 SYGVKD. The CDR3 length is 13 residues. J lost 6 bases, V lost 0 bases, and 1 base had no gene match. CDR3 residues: CAISESGGPEAFF. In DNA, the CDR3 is TGTGCCATCAGTGAGTCAGGGGGCCCTGAAGCTTTCTTT.

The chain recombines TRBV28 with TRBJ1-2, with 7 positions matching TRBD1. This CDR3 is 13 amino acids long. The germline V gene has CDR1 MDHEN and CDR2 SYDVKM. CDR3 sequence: CANRGTGDYGYTF. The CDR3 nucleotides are TGTGCTAACAGGGGTACAGGTGACTATGGCTACACCTTC.

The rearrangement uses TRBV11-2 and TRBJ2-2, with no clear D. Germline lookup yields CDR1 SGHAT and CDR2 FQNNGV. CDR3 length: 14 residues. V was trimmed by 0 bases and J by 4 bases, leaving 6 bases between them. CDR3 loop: CASSLDLTTGELFF. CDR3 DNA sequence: TGTGCCAGCAGCTTAGATCTAACCACCGGGGAGCTGTTTTTT. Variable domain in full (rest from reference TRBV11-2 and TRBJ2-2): EAGVAQSPRYKIIEKRQSVAFWCNPISGHATLYWYQQILGQGPKLLIQFQNNGVVDDSQLPKDRFSAERLKGVDSTLKIQPAKLEDSAVYLCASSLDLTTGELFFGEGSRLTVL.

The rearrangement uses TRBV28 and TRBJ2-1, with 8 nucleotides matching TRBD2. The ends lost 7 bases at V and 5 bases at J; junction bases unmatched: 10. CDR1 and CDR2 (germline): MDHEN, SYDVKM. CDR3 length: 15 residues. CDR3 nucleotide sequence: TGTGCCAGCACCAACGGGAGGGGAATCGACAATGAGCAGTTCTTC. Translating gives CASTNGRGIDNEQFF.

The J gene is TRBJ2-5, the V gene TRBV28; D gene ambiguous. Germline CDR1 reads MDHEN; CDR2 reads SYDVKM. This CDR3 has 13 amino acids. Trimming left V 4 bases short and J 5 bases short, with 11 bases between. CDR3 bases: TGTGCCAGCAGTTATGAGGCAATTGAGACCCAGTACTTC. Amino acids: CASSYEAIETQYF.

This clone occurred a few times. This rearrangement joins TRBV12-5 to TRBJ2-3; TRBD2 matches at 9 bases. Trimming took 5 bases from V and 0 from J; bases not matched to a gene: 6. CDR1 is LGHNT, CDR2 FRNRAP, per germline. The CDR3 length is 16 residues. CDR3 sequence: CASGLRTSVSTDTQYF. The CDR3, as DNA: TGTGCTAGTGGTCTCCGGACTAGCGTAAGCACAGATACGCAGTATTTT. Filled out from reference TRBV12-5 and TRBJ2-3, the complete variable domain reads DARVTQTPRHKVTEMGQEVTMRCQPILGHNTVFWYRQTMMQGLELLAYFRNRAPLDDSGMPKDRFSAEMPDATLATLKIQPSEPRDSAVYFCASGLRTSVSTDTQYFGPGTRLTVL.

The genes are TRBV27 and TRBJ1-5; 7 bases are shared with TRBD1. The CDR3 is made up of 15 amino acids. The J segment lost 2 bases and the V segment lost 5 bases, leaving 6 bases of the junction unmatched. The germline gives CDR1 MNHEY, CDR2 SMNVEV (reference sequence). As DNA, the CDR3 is TGTGCCAGCAGTCTAGGGGGCGCAGGCAATCAGCCCCAGCATTTT. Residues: CASSLGGAGNQPQHF.

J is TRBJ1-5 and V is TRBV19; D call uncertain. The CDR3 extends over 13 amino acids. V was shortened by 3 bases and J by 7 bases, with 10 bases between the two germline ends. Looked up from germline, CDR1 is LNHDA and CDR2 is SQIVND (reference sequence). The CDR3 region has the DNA TGTGCCAGTAGTATCGGGATAGGACAGCCCCAGCATTTT. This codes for CASSIGIGQPQHF.

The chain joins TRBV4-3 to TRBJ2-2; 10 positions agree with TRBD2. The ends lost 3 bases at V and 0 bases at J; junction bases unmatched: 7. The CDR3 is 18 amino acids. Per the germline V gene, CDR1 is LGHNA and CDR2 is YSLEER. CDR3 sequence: CASSQELAGAANTGELFF. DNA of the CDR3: TGCGCCAGCAGCCAGGAGCTAGCGGGAGCGGCGAACACCGGGGAGCTGTTTTTT.

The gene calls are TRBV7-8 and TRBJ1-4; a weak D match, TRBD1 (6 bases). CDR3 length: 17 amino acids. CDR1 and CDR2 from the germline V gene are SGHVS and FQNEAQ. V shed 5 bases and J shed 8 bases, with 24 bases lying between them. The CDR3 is CASSPASRRDIREKLFF. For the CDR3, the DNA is TGTGCCAGCAGCCCAGCTAGCAGACGGGACATTCGAGAAAAACTGTTTTTT. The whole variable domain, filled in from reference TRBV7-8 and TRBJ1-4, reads GAGVSQSPRYKVAKRGQDVALRCDPISGHVSLFWYQQALGQGPEFLTYFQNEAQLDKSGLPSDRFFAERPEGSVSTLKIQRTQQEDSAVYLCASSPASRRDIREKLFFGSGTQLSVL.

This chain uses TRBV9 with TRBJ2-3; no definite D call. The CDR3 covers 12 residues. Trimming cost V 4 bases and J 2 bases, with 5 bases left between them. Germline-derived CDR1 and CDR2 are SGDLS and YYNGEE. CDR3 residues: CASSRLTDTQYF. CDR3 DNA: TGTGCCAGCAGCCGTCTCACAGATACGCAGTATTTT.

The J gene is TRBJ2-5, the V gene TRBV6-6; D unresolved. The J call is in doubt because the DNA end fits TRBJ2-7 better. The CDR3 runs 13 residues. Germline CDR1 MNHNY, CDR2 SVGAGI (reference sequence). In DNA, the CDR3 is TGTGCCAGCAGTTACCTCTCGGACTACGAGCAGTACTTC. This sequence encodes CASSYLSDYEQYF.

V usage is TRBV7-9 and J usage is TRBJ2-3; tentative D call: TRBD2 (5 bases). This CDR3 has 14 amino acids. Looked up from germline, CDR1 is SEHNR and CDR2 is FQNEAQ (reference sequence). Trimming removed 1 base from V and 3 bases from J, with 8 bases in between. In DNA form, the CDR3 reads TGTGCCAGCAGCTTAGATCCGGGGACAGATACGCAGTATTTT. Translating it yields CASSLDPGTDTQYF. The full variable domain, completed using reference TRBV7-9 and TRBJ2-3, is DTGVSQNPRHKITKRGQNVTFRCDPISEHNRLYWYRQTLGQGPEFLTYFQNEAQLEKSRLLSDRFSAERPKGSFSTLEIQRTEQGDSAMYLCASSLDPGTDTQYFGPGTRLTVL.

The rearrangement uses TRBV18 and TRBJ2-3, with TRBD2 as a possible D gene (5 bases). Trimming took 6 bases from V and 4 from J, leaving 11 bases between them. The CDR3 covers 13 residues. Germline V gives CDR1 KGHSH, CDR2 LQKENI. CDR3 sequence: CASSTLVADTQYF. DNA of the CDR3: TGTGCCAGCTCCACACTAGTGGCAGATACGCAGTATTTT.

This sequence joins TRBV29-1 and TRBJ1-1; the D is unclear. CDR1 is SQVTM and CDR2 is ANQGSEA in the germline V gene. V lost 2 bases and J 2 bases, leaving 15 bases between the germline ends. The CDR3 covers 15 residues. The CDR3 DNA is TGCAGCGTTGAAAGCCAGCGGGCCTTAAACACTGAAGCTTTCTTT. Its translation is CSVESQRALNTEAFF. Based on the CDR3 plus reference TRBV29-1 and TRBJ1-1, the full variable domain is SAVISQKPSRDICQRGTSLTIQCQVDSQVTMMFWYRQQPGQSLTLIATANQGSEATYESGFVIDKFPISRPNLTFSTLTVSNMSPEDSSIYLCSVESQRALNTEAFFGQGTRLTVV.

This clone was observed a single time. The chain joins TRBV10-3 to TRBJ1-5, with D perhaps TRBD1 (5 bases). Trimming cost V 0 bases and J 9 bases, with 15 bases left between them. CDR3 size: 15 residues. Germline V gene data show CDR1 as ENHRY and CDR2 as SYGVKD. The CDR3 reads CAISESDSRAGPQHF. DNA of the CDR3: TGTGCCATCAGTGAGTCTGACAGCAGGGCAGGGCCCCAGCATTTT.

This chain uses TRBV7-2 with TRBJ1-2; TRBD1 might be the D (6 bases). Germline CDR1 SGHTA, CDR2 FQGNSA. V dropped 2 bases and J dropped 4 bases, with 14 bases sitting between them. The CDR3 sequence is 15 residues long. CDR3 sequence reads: CASSLLGGGGYGYTF. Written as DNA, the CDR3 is TGTGCCAGCAGCTTATTAGGCGGGGGCGGCTATGGCTACACCTTC.

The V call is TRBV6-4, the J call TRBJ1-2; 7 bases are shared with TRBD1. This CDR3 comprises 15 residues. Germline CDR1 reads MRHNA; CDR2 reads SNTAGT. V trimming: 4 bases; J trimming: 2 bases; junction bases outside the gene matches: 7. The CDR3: CASSVSTGLNYGYTF. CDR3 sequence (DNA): TGTGCCAGCAGTGTTTCGACAGGGCTGAACTATGGCTACACCTTC.

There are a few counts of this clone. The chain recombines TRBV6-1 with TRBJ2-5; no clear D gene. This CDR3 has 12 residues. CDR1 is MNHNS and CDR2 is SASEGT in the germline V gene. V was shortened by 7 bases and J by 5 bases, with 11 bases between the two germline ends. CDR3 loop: CASTPVSETQYF. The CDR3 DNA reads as TGTGCCAGCACTCCGGTTAGCGAGACCCAGTACTTC.

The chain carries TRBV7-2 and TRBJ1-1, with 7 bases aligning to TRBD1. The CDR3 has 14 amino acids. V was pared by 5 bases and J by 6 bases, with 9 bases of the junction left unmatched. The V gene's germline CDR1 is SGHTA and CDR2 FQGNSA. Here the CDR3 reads CASSRQGAGAEAFF. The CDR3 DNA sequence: TGTGCCAGCAGCCGACAGGGAGCTGGGGCTGAAGCTTTCTTT.

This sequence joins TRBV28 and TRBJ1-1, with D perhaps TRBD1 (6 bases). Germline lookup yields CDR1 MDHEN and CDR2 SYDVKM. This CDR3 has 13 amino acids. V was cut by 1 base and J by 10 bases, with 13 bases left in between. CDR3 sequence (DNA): TGTGCCAGCAGTTTATTGGGGGCTAGCAGAGCTTTCTTT. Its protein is CASSLLGASRAFF.

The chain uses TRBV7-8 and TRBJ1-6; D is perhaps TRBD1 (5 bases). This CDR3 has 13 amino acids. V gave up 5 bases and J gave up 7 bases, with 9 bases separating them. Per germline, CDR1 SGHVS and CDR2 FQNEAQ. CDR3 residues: CASSPRQNSPLHF. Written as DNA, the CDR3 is TGTGCCAGCAGCCCTCGACAGAATTCACCCCTCCACTTT.

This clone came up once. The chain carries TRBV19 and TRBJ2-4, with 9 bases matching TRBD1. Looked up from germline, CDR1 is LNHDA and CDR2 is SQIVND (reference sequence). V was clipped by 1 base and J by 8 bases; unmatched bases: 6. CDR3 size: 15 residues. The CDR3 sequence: CASSIGPGQGHIQYF. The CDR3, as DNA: TGTGCCAGTAGTATAGGGCCGGGACAGGGACACATTCAGTACTTC.

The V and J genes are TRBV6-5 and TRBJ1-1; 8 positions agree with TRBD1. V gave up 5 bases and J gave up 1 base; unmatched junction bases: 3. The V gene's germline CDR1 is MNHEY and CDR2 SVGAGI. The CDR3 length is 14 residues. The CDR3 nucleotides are TGTGCCAGCAGTCCCCAGGGGGCGAACACTGAAGCTTTCTTT. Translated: CASSPQGANTEAFF.